These 14 T cell receptor beta chains were all obtained from the same sample, sequenced in a study of blood T cells in healthy people across ages. Primed by a sample-barcoded 5' primer and a J-beta primer mix, a second PCR proceeded for 7 to 11 cycles. TCRdb re-derived calls from the 5' RACE reads in MiXCR, one entry per CDR3 protein. In the table there are more than 1 million distinct CDR3 sequences, 35% to 50% of which are singletons. Input material: blood. The receptors come from a woman aged 55-69 years in good health.

V is TRBV20-1 and J is TRBJ2-7; D might be TRBD2 (5 bases). This CDR3 is 16 amino acids long. Germline CDR1 DFQATT, CDR2 SNEGSKA (reference sequence). Trimming left V 2 bases short and J 3 bases short, with 20 bases between. The CDR3 DNA reads TGCAGTGCTAGATCTCAGGTACGAGGGCCTGGCTACGAGCAGTACTTC. Its protein product is CSARSQVRGPGYEQYF.

The chain employs TRBV28 and TRBJ2-5; 7 nucleotides agree with TRBD2. Germline lookup yields CDR1 MDHEN and CDR2 SYDVKM. V lost 1 base and J lost 4; bases outside the gene matches: 6. The CDR3 has 15 amino acids. The CDR3 protein is CASSLSSGGRETQYF. Written as DNA, the CDR3 is TGTGCCAGCAGTTTATCTAGCGGCGGTAGAGAGACCCAGTACTTC.

This clonotype was seen only a few times. V usage is TRBV5-5 and J usage is TRBJ2-3; maybe TRBD2 (5 bases). Per the germline V gene, CDR1 is SGHKS and CDR2 is YYEKEE (reference sequence). The CDR3 length is 14 residues. The ends were cut back, 2 bases at V and 6 bases at J, with 13 bases in the middle. The CDR3 coding sequence is TGTGCCAGCAGCTTTGGTGGGAGTCCCGATACGCAGTATTTT. Translated: CASSFGGSPDTQYF. Full variable domain (remainder filled in from reference TRBV5-5 and TRBJ2-3): DAGVTQSPTHLIKTRGQQVTLRCSPISGHKSVSWYQQVLGQGPQFIFQYYEKEERGRGNFPDRFSARQFPNYSSELNVNALLLGDSALYLCASSFGGSPDTQYFGPGTRLTVL.

The chain uses TRBV30 and TRBJ1-2; D unclear. Germline V CDR1 and CDR2: GTSNPN, SVGIG (reference sequence). The CDR3 length is 12 residues. Trimming took off 0 bases at V and 4 bases at J, with 6 bases between the two ends. The CDR3 DNA reads as TGTGCCTGGAGTGTAAACAGCTATGGCTACACCTTC. Translating gives CAWSVNSYGYTF.

This clonotype was counted a few times. The V gene is TRBV28, the J gene TRBJ2-1, with unresolved D. This CDR3 has 11 residues. V gave up 7 bases and J gave up 6 bases, with 7 bases separating them. Germline-derived CDR1 and CDR2 are MDHEN and SYDVKM. Here the CDR3 reads CASTSFNEQFF. The CDR3 DNA reads as TGTGCCAGCACCTCATTCAATGAGCAGTTCTTC.

This chain uses TRBV12-3 or TRBV12-4 with TRBJ1-2; tentative D call: TRBD1 (6 bases). The CDR3 consists of 12 residues. V shed 6 bases and J shed 8 bases, with 13 bases lying between them. The CDR3 nucleotides read TGTGCCAGCAGGGTAGGGGGGGCCGGCTACACCTTC. This codes for CASRVGGAGYTF.

The V and J genes are TRBV29-1 and TRBJ2-3; the D gene is possibly TRBD1 (8 bases). Germline loops: CDR1 SQVTM, CDR2 ANQGSEA. The V and J ends lost 7 bases and 3 bases respectively, with 23 bases between them. This CDR3 region has 16 residues. As DNA, the CDR3 is TGCAGCGCCAATGTGTGGCAGCGGGACAGGACAGATACGCAGTATTTT. It encodes CSANVWQRDRTDTQYF.

Remarks on this clonotype: A much larger clonotype is one base distant, so this may be a read error. V and J are TRBV6-5 and TRBJ2-3, with 14 bases identical to TRBD2. Germline lookup yields CDR1 MNHEY and CDR2 SVGAGI. Trimming at V came to 0 bases and at J to 8 bases, leaving 10 bases not matched to a gene. The CDR3 sequence is 18 residues long. The CDR3 region is CASSYSRGLAGEVGTQYF. As DNA, the CDR3 is TGTGCCAGCAGTTACTCGAGGGGACTAGCGGGAGAGGTAGGTACGCAGTATTTT.

The chain carries TRBV7-2 and TRBJ1-2; 11 bases agree with TRBD1. Trimming cost V 1 base and J 8 bases; bases outside gene matches: 9. Looked up from germline, CDR1 is SGHTA and CDR2 is FQGNSA. This CDR3 has 16 amino acids. CDR3 DNA: TGTGCCAGCAGCTTAGTACACGGGACAGGGGGACGGGGCTACACCTTC. It specifies CASSLVHGTGGRGYTF.

The gene calls are TRBV28 and TRBJ2-3; 7 nucleotides agree with TRBD2. Looked up from germline, CDR1 is MDHEN and CDR2 is SYDVKM. The J segment lost 4 bases and the V segment lost 6 bases, leaving 13 bases of the junction unmatched. CDR3 length equals 16 residues. This CDR3 is CASSPLGLAAPDTQYF. For the CDR3, the DNA is TGTGCCAGCAGCCCTCTGGGCCTAGCGGCGCCAGATACGCAGTATTTT. The variable domain in full, completed from reference TRBV28 and TRBJ2-3, reads DVKVTQSSRYLVKRTGEKVFLECVQDMDHENMFWYRQDPGLGLRLIYFSYDVKMKEKGDIPEGYSVSREKKERFSLILESASTNQTSMYLCASSPLGLAAPDTQYFGPGTRLTVL.

This clonotype was observed a handful of times. J is TRBJ1-1 and V is TRBV15; possible D gene TRBD1, 5 bases. Trimming removed 0 bases at V and 1 base at J, with 9 bases between. In germline, CDR1 is LNHNV, CDR2 YYDKDF (reference sequence). The CDR3 loop spans 15 amino acids. In DNA, the CDR3 is TGTGCCACCAGCAGAGACGGGACGGGGAACACTGAAGCTTTCTTT. Amino acids: CATSRDGTGNTEAFF.

This clonotype came up a few times. The chain uses TRBV7-6 and TRBJ2-1; 9 bases line up with TRBD2. Germline trimming cut 4 bases from V and 7 bases from J; bases unmatched to any gene: 8. The CDR3 runs 15 residues. Germline values: CDR1 SGHVS, CDR2 FNYEAQ. The CDR3 spells CASSSKAGGRNEQFF. In DNA, the CDR3 is TGTGCCAGCAGCTCCAAAGCGGGAGGTCGGAATGAGCAGTTCTTC.

This clonotype has only a few counts. V gene TRBV10-3 combines with J gene TRBJ2-3; D is unresolved. V lost 6 bases, J lost 4 bases, and 2 bases lay in between. The germline CDR1 and CDR2 sequences are ENHRY and SYGVKD. This CDR3 contains 10 residues. The CDR3 here is CAIRSDTQYF. The CDR3 nucleotides are TGTGCCATCAGGTCAGATACGCAGTATTTT.

V is TRBV20-1 and J is TRBJ1-1; 7 positions agree with TRBD1. The CDR3 runs 14 residues. Germline V gives CDR1 DFQATT, CDR2 SNEGSKA (reference sequence). J gave up 0 bases and V 3 bases, and 4 bases lay outside the gene matches. The CDR3 nucleotides read TGCAGTGCTAGGGAGGGACAGATGAACACTGAAGCTTTCTTT. Its protein is CSAREGQMNTEAFF.